This TCR beta chain was observed in a study of blood T cells in healthy people across ages. For the study at large: Per two T cells, template switching captured roughly one barcoded beta molecule. Study-wide findings and caveats: Getting older went along with TCR beta diversity per million T cells dropping roughly linearly.

A sample-barcoded 5' primer and a J-beta primer mix were used in a second PCR of about 7 to 12 cycles. Each CDR3 protein is one row after TCRdb ran MiXCR on the 5' RACE reads. The data show fewer than 900,000 distinct CDR3 sequences, 30% to 45% seen once. The germline V gene has CDR1 SGHRS and CDR2 YFSETQ. V shed 5 bases, J shed 11 bases, and the junction held 15 bases outside the gene matches. The CDR3 totals 16 residues. This clonotype was seen at least ten times. Antigen specificity is unknown. The receptor was isolated from a young man in good health. The chain carries TRBV5-1 and TRBJ2-5, with TRBD2 identical over 13 bases. Sequencing used blood. DNA of the CDR3: TGCGCCAGCAGTACTGGCGGACTAGCGGGGGTGAGAGAGCAGTACTTC. This sequence encodes CASSTGGLAGVREQYF.